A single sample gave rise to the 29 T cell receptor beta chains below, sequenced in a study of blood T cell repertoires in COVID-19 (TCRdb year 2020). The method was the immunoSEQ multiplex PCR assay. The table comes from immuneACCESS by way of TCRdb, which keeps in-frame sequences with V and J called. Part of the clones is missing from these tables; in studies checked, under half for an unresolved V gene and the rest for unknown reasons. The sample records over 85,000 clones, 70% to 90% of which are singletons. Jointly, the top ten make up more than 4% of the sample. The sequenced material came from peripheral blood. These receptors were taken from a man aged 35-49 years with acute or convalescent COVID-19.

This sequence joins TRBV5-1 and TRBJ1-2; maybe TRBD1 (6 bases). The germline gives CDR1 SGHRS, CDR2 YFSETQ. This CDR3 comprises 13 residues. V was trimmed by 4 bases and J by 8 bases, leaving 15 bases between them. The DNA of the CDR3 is TGCGCCAGCAGCCAAGACAGGTCCATCGGCTACACCTTC. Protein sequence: CASSQDRSIGYTF.

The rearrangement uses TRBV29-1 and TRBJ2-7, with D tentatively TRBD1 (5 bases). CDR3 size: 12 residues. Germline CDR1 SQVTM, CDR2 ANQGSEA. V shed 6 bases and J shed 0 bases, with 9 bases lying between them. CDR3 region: CSVQGNSYEQYF. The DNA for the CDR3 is TGCAGCGTCCAGGGAAACTCCTACGAGCAGTACTTC.

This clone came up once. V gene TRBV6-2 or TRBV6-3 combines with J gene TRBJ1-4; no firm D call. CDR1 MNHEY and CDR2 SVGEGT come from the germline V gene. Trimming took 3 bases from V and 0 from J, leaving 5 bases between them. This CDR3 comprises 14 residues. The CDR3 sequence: CASSYLATNEKLFF. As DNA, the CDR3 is TGTGCCAGCAGTTATCTCGCAACTAATGAAAAACTGTTTTTT.

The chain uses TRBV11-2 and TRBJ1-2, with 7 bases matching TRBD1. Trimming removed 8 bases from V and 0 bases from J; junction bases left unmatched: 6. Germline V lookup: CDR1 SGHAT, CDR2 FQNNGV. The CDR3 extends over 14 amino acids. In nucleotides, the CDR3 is TGTGCCAGCCTTAGACAGGGCTCTAACTATGGCTACACCTTC. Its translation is CASLRQGSNYGYTF.

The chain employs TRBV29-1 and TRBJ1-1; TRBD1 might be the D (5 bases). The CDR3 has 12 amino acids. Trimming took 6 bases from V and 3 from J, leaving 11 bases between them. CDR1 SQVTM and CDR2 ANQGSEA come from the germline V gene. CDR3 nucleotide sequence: TGCAGCGTCGGCAGGGCGGACACTGAAGCTTTCTTT. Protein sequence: CSVGRADTEAFF.

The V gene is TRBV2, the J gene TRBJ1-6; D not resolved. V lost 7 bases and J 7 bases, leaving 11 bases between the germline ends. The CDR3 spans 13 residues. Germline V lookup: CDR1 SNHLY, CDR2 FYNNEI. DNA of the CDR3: TGTGCCAGCACCAGAGGAGGGAATTCACCCCTCCACTTT. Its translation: CASTRGGNSPLHF. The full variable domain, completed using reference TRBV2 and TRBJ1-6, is EPEVTQTPSHQVTQMGQEVILRCVPISNHLYFYWYRQILGQKVEFLVSFYNNEISEKSEIFDDQFSVERPDGSNFTLKIRSTKLEDSAMYFCASTRGGNSPLHFGNGTRLTVT.

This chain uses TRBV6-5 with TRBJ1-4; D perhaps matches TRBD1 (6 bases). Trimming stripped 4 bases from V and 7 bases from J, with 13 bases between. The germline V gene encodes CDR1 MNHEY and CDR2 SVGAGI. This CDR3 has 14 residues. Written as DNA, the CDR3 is TGTGCCAGCAGTTGGGGGCGGGTTGGTGAAAAACTGTTTTTT. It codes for CASSWGRVGEKLFF.

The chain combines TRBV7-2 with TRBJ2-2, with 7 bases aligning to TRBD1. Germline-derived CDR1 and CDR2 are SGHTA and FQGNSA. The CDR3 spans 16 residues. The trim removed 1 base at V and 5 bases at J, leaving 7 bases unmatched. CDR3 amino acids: CASSLVTGTVTGELFF. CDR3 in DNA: TGTGCCAGCAGCTTAGTGACCGGGACAGTGACCGGGGAGCTGTTTTTT. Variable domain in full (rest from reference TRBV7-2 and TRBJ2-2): GAGVSQSPSNKVTEKGKDVELRCDPISGHTALYWYRQSLGQGLEFLIYFQGNSAPDKSGLPSDRFSAERTGGSVSTLTIQRTQQEDSAVYLCASSLVTGTVTGELFFGEGSRLTVL.

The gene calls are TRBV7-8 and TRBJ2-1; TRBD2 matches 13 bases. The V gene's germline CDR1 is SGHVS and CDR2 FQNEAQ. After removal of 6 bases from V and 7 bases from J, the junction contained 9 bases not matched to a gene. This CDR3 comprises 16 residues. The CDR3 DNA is TGTGCCAGCAGGTGGACTAGCGGGAGTGCGGGAAATGAGCAGTTCTTC. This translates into CASRWTSGSAGNEQFF.

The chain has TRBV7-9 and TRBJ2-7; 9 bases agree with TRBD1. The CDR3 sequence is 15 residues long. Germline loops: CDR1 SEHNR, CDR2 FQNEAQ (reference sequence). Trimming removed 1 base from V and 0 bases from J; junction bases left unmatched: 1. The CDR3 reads CASSLGDRVSYEQYF. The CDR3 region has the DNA TGTGCCAGCAGCTTAGGGGACAGGGTCTCCTACGAGCAGTACTTC.

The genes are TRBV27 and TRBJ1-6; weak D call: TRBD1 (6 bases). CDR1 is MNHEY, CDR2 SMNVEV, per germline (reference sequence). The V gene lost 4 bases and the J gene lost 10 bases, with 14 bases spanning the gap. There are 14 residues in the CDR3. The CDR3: CASSWGGRGSPLHF. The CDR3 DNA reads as TGTGCCAGCAGTTGGGGGGGGCGAGGGTCACCCCTCCACTTT.

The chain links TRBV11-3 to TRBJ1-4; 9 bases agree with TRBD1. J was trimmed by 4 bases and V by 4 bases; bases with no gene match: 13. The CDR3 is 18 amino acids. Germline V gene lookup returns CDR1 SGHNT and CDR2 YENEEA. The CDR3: CASSSGQGPGSDNEKLFF. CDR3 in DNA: TGTGCCAGCAGCTCAGGACAGGGGCCAGGCTCGGATAATGAAAAACTGTTTTTT. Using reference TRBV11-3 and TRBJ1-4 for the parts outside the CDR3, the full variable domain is EAGVVQSPRYKIIEKKQPVAFWCNPISGHNTLYWYLQNLGQGPELLIRYENEEAVDDSQLPKDRFSAERLKGVDSTLKIQPAELGDSAVYLCASSSGQGPGSDNEKLFFGSGTQLSVL.

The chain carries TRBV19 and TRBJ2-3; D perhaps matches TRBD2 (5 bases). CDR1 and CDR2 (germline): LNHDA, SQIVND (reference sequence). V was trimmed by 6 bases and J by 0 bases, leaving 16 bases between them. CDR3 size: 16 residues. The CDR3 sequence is CASRGASGISTDTQYF. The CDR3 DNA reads TGTGCCAGTAGGGGAGCGTCCGGGATTAGCACAGATACGCAGTATTTT.

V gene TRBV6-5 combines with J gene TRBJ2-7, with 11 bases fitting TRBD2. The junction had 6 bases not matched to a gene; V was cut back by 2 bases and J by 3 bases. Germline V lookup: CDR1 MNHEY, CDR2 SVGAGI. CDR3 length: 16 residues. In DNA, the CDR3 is TGTGCCAGCAGTTACCCGATAGCGGGAGGGCGCTACGAGCAGTACTTC. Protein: CASSYPIAGGRYEQYF.

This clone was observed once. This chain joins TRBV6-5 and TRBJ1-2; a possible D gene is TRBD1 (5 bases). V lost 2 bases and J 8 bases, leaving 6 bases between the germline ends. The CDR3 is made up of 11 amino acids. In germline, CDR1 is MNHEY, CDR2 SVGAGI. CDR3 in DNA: TGTGCCAGCAGTTACAAGGGGGGCTACACCTTC. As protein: CASSYKGGYTF.

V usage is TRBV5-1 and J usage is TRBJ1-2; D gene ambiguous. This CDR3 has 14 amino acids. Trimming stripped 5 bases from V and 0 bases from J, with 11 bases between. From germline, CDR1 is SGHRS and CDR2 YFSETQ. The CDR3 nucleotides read TGCGCCAGCAGATTAGAGGGTCCTAACTATGGCTACACCTTC. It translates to CASRLEGPNYGYTF. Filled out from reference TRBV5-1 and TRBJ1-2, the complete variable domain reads KAGVTQTPRYLIKTRGQQVTLSCSPISGHRSVSWYQQTPGQGLQFLFEYFSETQRNKGNFPGRFSGRQFSNSRSEMNVSTLELGDSALYLCASRLEGPNYGYTFGSGTRLTVV.

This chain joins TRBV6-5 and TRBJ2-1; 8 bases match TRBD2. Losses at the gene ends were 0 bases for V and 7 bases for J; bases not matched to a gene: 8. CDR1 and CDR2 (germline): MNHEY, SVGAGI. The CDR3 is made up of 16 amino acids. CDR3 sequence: CASSYSSVREGNEQFF. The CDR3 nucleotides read TGTGCCAGCAGTTACTCGAGCGTCCGGGAGGGAAATGAGCAGTTCTTC.

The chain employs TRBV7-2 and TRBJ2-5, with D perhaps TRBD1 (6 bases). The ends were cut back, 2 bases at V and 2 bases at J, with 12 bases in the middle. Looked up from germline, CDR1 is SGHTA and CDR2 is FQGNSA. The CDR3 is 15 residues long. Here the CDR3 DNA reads TGTGCCAGCAGCTTATGGGGCAGGGGTCAAGAGACCCAGTACTTC. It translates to CASSLWGRGQETQYF.

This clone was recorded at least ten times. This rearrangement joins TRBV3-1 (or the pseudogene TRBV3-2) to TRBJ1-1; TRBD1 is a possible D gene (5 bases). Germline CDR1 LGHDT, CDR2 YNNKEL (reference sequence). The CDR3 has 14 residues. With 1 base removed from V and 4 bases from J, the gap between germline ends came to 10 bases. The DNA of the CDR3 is TGTGCCAGCAGCCAAGTCATCGGGGGCACTGAAGCTTTCTTT. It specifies CASSQVIGGTEAFF.

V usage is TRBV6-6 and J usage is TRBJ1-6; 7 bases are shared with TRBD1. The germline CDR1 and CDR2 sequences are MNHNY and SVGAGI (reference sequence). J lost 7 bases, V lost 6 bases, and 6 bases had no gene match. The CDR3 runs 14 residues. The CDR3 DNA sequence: TGTGCCAGCAGGGACGGACAGGCCAATTCACCCCTCCACTTT. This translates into CASRDGQANSPLHF.

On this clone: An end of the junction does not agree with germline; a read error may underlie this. CDR3 in DNA: TGTGCTAGCAGCTTGACAGCTAGCACAGATACGCAGTATTTT. This translates into CASSLTASTDTQYF. This rearrangement joins TRBV7-7 to TRBJ2-3; weak D call: TRBD1 (5 bases). In germline, CDR1 is SSHAT, CDR2 FNYEAQ (reference sequence). CDR3 length: 14 amino acids.

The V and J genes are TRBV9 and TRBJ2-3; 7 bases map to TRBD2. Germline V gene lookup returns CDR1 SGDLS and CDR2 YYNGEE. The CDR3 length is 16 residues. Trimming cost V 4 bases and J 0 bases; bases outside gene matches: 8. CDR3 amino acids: CASSPRAGVSTDTQYF. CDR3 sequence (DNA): TGTGCCAGCAGCCCCCGTGCGGGAGTGAGCACAGATACGCAGTATTTT.

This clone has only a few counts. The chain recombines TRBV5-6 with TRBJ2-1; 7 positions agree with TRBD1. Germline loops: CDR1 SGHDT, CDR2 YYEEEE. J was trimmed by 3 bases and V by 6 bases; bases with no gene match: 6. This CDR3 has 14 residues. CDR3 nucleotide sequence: TGTGCCAGCAACCAACAGGGGCTCTACAATGAGCAGTTCTTC. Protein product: CASNQQGLYNEQFF. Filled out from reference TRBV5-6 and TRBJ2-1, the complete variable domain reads DAGVTQSPTHLIKTRGQQVTLRCSPKSGHDTVSWYQQALGQGPQFIFQYYEEEERQRGNFPDRFSGHQFPNYSSELNVNALLLGDSALYLCASNQQGLYNEQFFGPGTRLTVL.

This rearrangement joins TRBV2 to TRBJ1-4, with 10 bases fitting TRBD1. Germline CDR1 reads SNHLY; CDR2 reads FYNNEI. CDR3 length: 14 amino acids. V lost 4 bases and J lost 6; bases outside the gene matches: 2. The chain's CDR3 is CASSAGTGDEKLFF. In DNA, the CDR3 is TGTGCCAGCAGTGCCGGGACAGGGGATGAAAAACTGTTTTTT.

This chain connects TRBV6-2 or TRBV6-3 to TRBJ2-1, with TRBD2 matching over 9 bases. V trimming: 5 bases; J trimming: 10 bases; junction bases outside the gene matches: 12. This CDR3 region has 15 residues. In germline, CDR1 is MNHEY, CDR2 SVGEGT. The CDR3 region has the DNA TGTGCCAGCAGTCGAAGCGGGGGGCAACTGGACGAGCAGTTCTTC. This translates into CASSRSGGQLDEQFF.

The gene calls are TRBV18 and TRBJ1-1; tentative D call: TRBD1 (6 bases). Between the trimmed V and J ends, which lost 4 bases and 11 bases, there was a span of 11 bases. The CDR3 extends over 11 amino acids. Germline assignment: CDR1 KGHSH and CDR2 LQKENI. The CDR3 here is CASSQQGLAFF. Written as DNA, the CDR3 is TGTGCCAGCTCACAACAGGGATTGGCTTTCTTT.

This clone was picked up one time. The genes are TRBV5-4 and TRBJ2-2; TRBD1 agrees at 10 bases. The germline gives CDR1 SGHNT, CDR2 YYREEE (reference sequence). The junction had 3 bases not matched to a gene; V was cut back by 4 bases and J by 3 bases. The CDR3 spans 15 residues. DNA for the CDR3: TGTGCCAGCAGCCCGACAGGGGGCGACACCGGGGAGCTGTTTTTT. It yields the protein CASSPTGGDTGELFF. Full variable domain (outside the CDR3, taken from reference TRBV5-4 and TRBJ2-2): ETGVTQSPTHLIKTRGQQVTLRCSSQSGHNTVSWYQQALGQGPQFIFQYYREEENGRGNFPPRFSGLQFPNYSSELNVNALELDDSALYLCASSPTGGDTGELFFGEGSRLTVL.

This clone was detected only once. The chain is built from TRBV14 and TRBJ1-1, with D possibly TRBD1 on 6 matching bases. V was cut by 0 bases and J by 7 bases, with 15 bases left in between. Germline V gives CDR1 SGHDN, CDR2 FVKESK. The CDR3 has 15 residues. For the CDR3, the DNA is TGTGCCAGCAGCCAAGATCCGGGACACGTCGTTGAAGCTTTCTTT. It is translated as CASSQDPGHVVEAFF.

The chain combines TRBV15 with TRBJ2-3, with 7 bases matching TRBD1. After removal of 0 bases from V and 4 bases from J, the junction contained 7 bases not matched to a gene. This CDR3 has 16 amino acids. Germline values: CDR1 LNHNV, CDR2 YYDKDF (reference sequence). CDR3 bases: TGTGCCACCAGCAGAGATCGAGGGGGCGCAGCAGATACGCAGTATTTT. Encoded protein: CATSRDRGGAADTQYF.